This T cell receptor (beta chain) came from a study of STAT5B mutations in CD4+ large granular lymphocyte leukemia. Study-level points and caveats: TRBV06-family usage was enriched in top patient clones (8/27) versus controls (2/35).

Per the original data handling: A productive frequency of 2.59 x 10-5 was the lowest detectable. Sequencing used immunoSEQ multiplex PCR; TCRdb keeps in-frame clones, though not all of them. That table supplies the V and J calls and clone size; D and trimming were determined from the DNA. The table records about 26,000 clones, more than 60% of them present only once. CDR3 length: 15 amino acids. Germline CDR1 MDHEN, CDR2 SYDVKM. Trimming pared 7 bases from V and 0 bases from J, leaving 10 bases between. To note about this clone: Its target is unknown.

The sample consisted of CD4+ T cells from blood buffy coats. V is TRBV28 and J is TRBJ2-6; D ambiguous. The sequence was obtained from a human donor in good health. CDR3 sequence: CASKSLLSGANVLTF. The CDR3 DNA reads TGTGCCAGCAAATCCCTCCTCTCTGGGGCCAACGTCCTGACTTTC.